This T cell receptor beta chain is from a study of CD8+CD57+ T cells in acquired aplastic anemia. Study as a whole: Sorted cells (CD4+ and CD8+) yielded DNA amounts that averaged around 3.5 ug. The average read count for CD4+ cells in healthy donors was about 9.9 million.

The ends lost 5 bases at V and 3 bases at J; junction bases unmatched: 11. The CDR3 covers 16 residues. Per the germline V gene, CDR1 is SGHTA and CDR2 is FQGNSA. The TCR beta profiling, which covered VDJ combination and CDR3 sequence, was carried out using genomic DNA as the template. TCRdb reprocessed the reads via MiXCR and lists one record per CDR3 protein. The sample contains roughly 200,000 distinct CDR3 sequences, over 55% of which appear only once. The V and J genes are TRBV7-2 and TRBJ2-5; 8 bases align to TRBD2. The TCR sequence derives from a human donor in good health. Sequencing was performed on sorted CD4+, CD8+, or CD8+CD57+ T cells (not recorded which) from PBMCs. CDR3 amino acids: CASSADLRGGEETQYF. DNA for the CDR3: TGTGCCAGCAGCGCAGACCTACGGGGGGGCGAAGAGACCCAGTACTTC.